The rows below give T cell receptor beta chains drawn from one sample of a study of OX40 agonist ivuxolimab in advanced cancers. Using immunoSEQ multiplex PCR, the repertoire was profiled, and TCRdb retains in-frame clones only, with some absent. Of tens of thousands of clones listed, about 85% are singletons. The sample here was CD4+ or CD8+ T cells sorted from blood, taken in a trial of the OX40 agonist ivuxolimab. The receptors were gathered from an adult with an advanced solid tumor such as melanoma, head and neck, liver or kidney cancer. The CDR3 runs from the conserved cysteine through the conserved F or W. A D gene is named only where the DNA matches it firmly. Not all rows give a size; the values are once, few, many and, for expanded clones, a class.

D gene,J gene,V gene,clone size,CDR3 protein,CDR3 DNA
TRBD2,TRBJ2-3,TRBV11-3,NA,CASSTSVQQYF,TGTGCCAGCAGTACTAGCGTACAACAGTATTTT
TRBD2,TRBJ2-7,TRBV7-2,few,CASSWEAGYEQYF,TGTGCCAGCAGCTGGGAAGCGGGATACGAGCAGTACTTC
TRBD2,TRBJ2-7,TRBV5-1,NA,CASSLDGAIAGGYEQYF,TGCGCCAGCAGCTTGGACGGGGCTATAGCGGGGGGCTACGAGCAGTACTTC
TRBD1,TRBJ2-5,TRBV5-1,NA,CASSLVQGVGQETQYF,TGCGCCAGCAGCTTGGTGCAGGGGGTTGGTCAAGAGACCCAGTACTTC
TRBD1,TRBJ1-1,TRBV9,few,CASSVGQGLNTEAFF,TGTGCCAGCAGCGTAGGACAGGGGTTGAACACTGAAGCTTTCTTT
NA,TRBJ2-5,TRBV5-6,NA,CASSQPRGADAETQYF,TGTGCCAGCAGCCAACCCCGAGGAGCGGATGCAGAGACCCAGTACTTC
NA,TRBJ2-2,TRBV21-1,NA,CASSTYFRGRTGELFF,TGTGCCAGCAGCACTTATTTCAGGGGGCGCACCGGGGAGCTGTTTTTT
NA,TRBJ2-3,TRBV6-1,NA,CASSERVVGTDTQYF,TGTGCCAGCAGTGAAAGGGTGGTGGGCACAGATACGCAGTATTTT
NA,TRBJ1-5,TRBV4-1,once,CASDAVPGDNQPQHF,TGCGCCAGCGACGCTGTGCCAGGGGACAATCAGCCCCAGCATTTT
NA,TRBJ2-3,TRBV4-2,NA,CASSQGSGGKGDTQYF,TGTGCCAGCAGCCAAGGAAGCGGTGGGAAGGGAGATACGCAGTATTTT
NA,TRBJ1-1,TRBV4-1,once,CASSQDRGASNRNTEAFF,TGCGCCAGCAGCCAAGATAGGGGGGCCTCAAATCGGAACACTGAAGCTTTCTTT
TRBD2,TRBJ2-3,TRBV18,NA,CASSPGGGDTQYF,TGTGCCAGCTCACCAGGGGGGGGAGATACGCAGTATTTT
NA,TRBJ1-6,TRBV30,NA,CAWSDRGSNSPLHF,TGTGCCTGGAGTGATCGCGGGTCGAATTCACCCCTCCACTTT
NA,TRBJ1-1,TRBV4-3,NA,CASSQGFNQGEAFF,TGCGCCAGCAGCCAAGGCTTTAATCAGGGGGAAGCTTTCTTT
NA,TRBJ2-1,TRBV10-3,NA,CAISEAGNEQFF,TGTGCCATCAGTGAGGCCGGCAATGAGCAGTTCTTC
NA,TRBJ2-1,TRBV7-2,NA,CASGTGTYNEQFF,TGTGCCAGCGGCACAGGGACCTACAATGAGCAGTTCTTC
TRBD1,TRBJ1-1,TRBV6-5,NA,CASAKQGSTEAFF,TGTGCCAGCGCTAAACAGGGGTCCACTGAAGCTTTCTTT
TRBD2,TRBJ2-1,TRBV5-1,NA,CASSLIGTSLNEQFF,TGCGCCAGCAGCTTGATTGGGACTAGTCTCAATGAGCAGTTCTTC
NA,TRBJ2-2,TRBV7-2,NA,CASSFRAALTGGELFF,TGTGCCAGCAGCTTCAGGGCCGCCCTGACAGGCGGGGAGCTGTTTTTT
NA,TRBJ2-3,TRBV7-2,NA,CASSLGPNADTQYF,TGTGCCAGCAGCTTAGGTCCGAACGCAGATACGCAGTATTTT
TRBD1,TRBJ2-1,TRBV28,NA,CASSFRGAGGDEQFF,TGTGCCAGCAGTTTTAGGGGGGCAGGGGGCGATGAGCAGTTCTTC
NA,TRBJ1-5,TRBV19,NA,CASSIDMGIQHF,TGTGCCAGTAGTATTGACATGGGGATCCAGCATTTT
NA,TRBJ1-1,TRBV19,NA,CASSTSGRRNTEAFF,TGTGCCAGTAGTACCTCGGGACGGAGGAACACTGAAGCTTTCTTT
NA,TRBJ1-4,TRBV28,NA,CASSFDGAGTNEKLFF,TGTGCCAGCAGTTTCGACGGCGCAGGCACTAATGAAAAACTGTTTTTT
TRBD2,TRBJ2-7,TRBV5-8,NA,CASSPDWGAGGYYEQYF,TGTGCCAGCAGCCCCGATTGGGGAGCGGGAGGATACTACGAGCAGTACTTC
NA,TRBJ2-7,TRBV11-2,NA,CASSLGGASYEQYF,TGTGCCAGCAGCTTAGGGGGCGCCAGCTACGAGCAGTACTTC
NA,TRBJ1-5,TRBV5-6,NA,CASSLRSTGGNQPQHF,TGTGCCAGCAGCTTAAGGTCGACAGGTGGTAATCAGCCCCAGCATTTT
TRBD1,TRBJ1-4,TRBV2,NA,CASSEAEQGEKLFF,TGTGCCAGCAGTGAAGCGGAACAGGGGGAAAAACTGTTTTTT
TRBD2,TRBJ2-3,TRBV29-1,NA,CSVGTTSTDTQYF,TGCAGCGTCGGGACTACTAGCACAGATACGCAGTATTTT
TRBD2,TRBJ2-2,TRBV6-5,few,CASKIAGGNTGELFF,TGTGCCAGCAAAATAGCGGGAGGGAACACCGGGGAGCTGTTTTTT
TRBD2,TRBJ2-1,TRBV15,NA,CATSMAGVYNEQFF,TGTGCCACCAGCATGGCGGGGGTTTACAATGAGCAGTTCTTC
NA,TRBJ2-5,TRBV7-9,NA,CASRWTGFQETQYF,TGTGCCAGCCGTTGGACTGGGTTCCAAGAGACCCAGTACTTC
NA,TRBJ2-3,TRBV5-8,NA,CASSLARSPGRVTDTQYF,TGTGCCAGCAGCTTGGCGCGGTCCCCGGGAAGGGTCACAGATACGCAGTATTTT
NA,TRBJ1-2,TRBV4-2,NA,CASSRDRLSYGYTF,TGTGCCAGCAGCCGCGACAGACTCTCCTATGGCTACACCTTC
TRBD1,TRBJ2-7,TRBV4-1,NA,CASSRGQGPFGEQYF,TGCGCCAGCAGCCGAGGACAGGGCCCCTTCGGCGAGCAGTACTTC
NA,TRBJ2-7,TRBV5-4,NA,CASSTQGVSYEQYF,TGTGCCAGCAGCACACAGGGTGTTTCCTACGAGCAGTACTTC
TRBD1,TRBJ1-6,TRBV6-5,NA,CASRGRGGRNSPLHF,TGTGCCAGCAGGGGGAGAGGGGGCCGGAATTCACCCCTCCACTTT
NA,TRBJ2-2,TRBV18,NA,CASSKSTTPPGELFF,TGTGCCAGCTCAAAGTCTACTACCCCTCCCGGGGAGCTGTTTTTT
NA,TRBJ1-6,TRBV7-8,NA,CASSLGLDPGDSPLHF,TGTGCCAGCAGCTTAGGTCTCGACCCGGGGGATTCACCCCTCCACTTT
NA,TRBJ2-5,TRBV5-1,NA,CATKLQETQYF,TGCGCCACCAAACTCCAAGAGACCCAGTACTTC
NA,TRBJ1-1,TRBV15,NA,CATSRDDVDTEAFF,TGTGCCACCAGCAGAGACGACGTGGACACTGAAGCTTTCTTT
NA,TRBJ2-5,TRBV4-2,NA,CASSQVGFQETQYF,TGTGCCAGCAGCCAAGTGGGCTTCCAAGAGACCCAGTACTTC